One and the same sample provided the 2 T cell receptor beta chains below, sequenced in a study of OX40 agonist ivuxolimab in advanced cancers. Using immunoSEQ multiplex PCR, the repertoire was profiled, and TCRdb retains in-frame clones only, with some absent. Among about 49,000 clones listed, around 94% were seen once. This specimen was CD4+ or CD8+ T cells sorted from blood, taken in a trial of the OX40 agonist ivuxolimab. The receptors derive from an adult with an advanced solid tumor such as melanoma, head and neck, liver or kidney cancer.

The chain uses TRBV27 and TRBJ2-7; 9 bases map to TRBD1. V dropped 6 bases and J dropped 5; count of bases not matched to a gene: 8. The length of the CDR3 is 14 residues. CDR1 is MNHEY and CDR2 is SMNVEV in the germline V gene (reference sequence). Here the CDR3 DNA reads TGTGCCAGCAGACCGACAGGGGGGAACCACGAGCAGTACTTC. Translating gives CASRPTGGNHEQYF.

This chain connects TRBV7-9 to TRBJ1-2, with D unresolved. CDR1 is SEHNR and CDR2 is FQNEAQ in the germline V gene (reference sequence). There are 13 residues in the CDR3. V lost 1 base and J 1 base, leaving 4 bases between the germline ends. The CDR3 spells CASSLGDNYGYTF. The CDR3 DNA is TGTGCCAGCAGCTTAGGAGATAACTATGGCTACACCTTC.